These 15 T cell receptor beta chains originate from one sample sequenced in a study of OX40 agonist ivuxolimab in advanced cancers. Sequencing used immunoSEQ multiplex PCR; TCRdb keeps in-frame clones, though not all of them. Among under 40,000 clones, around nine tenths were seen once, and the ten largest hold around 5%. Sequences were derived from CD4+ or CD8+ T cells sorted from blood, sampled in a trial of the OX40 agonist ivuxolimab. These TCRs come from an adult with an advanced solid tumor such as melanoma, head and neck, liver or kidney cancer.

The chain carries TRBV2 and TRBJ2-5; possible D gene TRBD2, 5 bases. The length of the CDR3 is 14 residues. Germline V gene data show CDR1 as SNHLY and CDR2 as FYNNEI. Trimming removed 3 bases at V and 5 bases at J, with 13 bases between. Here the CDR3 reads CASSDSVRDETQYF. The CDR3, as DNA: TGTGCCAGCAGTGACTCCGTACGGGATGAGACCCAGTACTTC.

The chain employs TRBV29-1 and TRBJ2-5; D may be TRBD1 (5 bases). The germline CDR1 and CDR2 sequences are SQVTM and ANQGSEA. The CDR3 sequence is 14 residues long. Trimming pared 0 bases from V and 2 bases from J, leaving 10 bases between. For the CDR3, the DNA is TGCAGCGTTGAAGAAGGGGTCACTCAAGAGACCCAGTACTTC. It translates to CSVEEGVTQETQYF.

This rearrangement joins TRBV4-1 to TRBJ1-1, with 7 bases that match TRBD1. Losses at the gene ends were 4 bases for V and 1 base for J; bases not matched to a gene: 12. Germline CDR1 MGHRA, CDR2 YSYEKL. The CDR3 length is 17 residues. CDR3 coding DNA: TGCGCCAGCAGCCCAGGACAGGCCCTAGGAGAGAACACTGAAGCTTTCTTT. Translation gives CASSPGQALGENTEAFF.

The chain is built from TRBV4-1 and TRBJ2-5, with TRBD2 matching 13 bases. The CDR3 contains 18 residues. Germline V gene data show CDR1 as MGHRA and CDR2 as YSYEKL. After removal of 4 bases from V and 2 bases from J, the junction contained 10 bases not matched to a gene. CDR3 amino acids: CASSRRGELAGGQETQYF. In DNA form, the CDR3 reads TGCGCCAGCAGCCGCCGCGGGGAACTAGCGGGGGGGCAAGAGACCCAGTACTTC.

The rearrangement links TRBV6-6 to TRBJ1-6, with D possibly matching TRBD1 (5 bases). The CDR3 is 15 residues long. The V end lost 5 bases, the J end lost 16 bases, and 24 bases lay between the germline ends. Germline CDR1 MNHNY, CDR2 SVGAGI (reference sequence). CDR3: CASSTPGPRFEILHF. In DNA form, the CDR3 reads TGTGCCAGCAGTACCCCGGGACCCCGGTTCGAGATACTCCACTTT.

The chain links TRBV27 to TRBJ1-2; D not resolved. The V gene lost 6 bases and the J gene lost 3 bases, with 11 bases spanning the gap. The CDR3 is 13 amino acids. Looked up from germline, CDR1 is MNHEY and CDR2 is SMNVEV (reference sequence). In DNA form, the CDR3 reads TGTGCCAGCAGCTACGCCGGCTACTATGGCTACACCTTC. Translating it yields CASSYAGYYGYTF.

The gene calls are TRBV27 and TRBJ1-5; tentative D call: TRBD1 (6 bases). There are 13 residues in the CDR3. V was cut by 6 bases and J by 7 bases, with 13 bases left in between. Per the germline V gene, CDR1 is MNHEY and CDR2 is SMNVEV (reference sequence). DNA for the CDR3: TGTGCCAGCAGACCAACAGGGCGCCAGCCCCAGCATTTT. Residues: CASRPTGRQPQHF.

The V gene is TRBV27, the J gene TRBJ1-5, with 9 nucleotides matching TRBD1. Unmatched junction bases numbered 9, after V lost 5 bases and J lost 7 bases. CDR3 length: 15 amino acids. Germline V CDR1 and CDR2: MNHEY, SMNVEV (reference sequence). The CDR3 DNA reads TGTGCCAGCAGTCCGCTACAGGGGGCTGAGCAGCCCCAGCATTTT. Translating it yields CASSPLQGAEQPQHF.

The CDR3 DNA reads TGTGCCAGCAGCCTCGCAGGGGGCATCGGTGAAAAACTGTTTTTT. Translated, it gives CASSLAGGIGEKLFF. This chain links TRBV7-9 with TRBJ1-4; TRBD1 matches at 8 bases. From germline, CDR1 is SEHNR and CDR2 FQNEAQ (reference sequence). This CDR3 has 15 amino acids. After removal of 5 bases from V and 7 bases from J, the junction contained 9 bases not matched to a gene.

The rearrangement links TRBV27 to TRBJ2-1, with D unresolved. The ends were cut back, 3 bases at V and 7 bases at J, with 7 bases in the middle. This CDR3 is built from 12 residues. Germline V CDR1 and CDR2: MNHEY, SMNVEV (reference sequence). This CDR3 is CASSFFGNEQFF. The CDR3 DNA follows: TGTGCCAGCAGTTTTTTTGGGAATGAGCAGTTCTTC.

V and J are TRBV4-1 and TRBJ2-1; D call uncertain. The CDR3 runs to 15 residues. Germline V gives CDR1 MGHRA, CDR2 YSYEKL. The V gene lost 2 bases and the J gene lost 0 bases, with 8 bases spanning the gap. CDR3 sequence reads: CASSQKQSSYNEQFF. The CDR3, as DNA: TGCGCCAGCAGCCAAAAACAGAGCTCCTACAATGAGCAGTTCTTC.

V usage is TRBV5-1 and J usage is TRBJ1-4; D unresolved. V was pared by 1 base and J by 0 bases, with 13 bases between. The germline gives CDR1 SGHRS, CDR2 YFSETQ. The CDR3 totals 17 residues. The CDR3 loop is CASSLRPLVTTNEKLFF. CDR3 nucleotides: TGCGCCAGCAGCTTGCGTCCTTTGGTTACAACTAATGAAAAACTGTTTTTT.

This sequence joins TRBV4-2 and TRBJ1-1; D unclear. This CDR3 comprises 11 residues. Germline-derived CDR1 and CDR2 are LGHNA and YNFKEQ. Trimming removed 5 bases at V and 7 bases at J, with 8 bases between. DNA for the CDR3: TGTGCCAGCAGCGATGAAATTGAAGCTTTCTTT. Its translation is CASSDEIEAFF.

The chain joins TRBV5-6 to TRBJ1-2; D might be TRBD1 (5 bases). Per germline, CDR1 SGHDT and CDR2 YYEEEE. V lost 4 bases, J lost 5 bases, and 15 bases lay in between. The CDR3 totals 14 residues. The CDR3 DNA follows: TGTGCCAGCAGCCCCGATGGGACGGATTATGGCTACACCTTC. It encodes CASSPDGTDYGYTF.

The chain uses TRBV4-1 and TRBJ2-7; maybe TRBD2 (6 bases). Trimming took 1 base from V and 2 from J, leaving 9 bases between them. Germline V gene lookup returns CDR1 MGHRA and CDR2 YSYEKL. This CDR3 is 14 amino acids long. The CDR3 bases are TGCGCCAGCAGCCAAGCCGGGAGACCCTACGAGCAGTACTTC. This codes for CASSQAGRPYEQYF.